The source of this T cell receptor beta chain is a study of long-term antiretroviral therapy in people with HIV. Study outcomes and limitations: Comparison with controls showed narrower CDR3 length ranges in HIV repertoires.

Comments on this clone: Its antigen remains unknown.

Cryopreserved PBMC numbered roughly 0.85-10 million per sample before DNA extraction. The libraries were made with immunoSEQ v3.0 at survey level. Roughly 40,000-55,000 T-cell genomes per sample were the sequencing target. Using immunoSEQ multiplex PCR, the repertoire was profiled, and TCRdb retains in-frame clones only, with some absent. The sample lists approximately 39,000 clones; roughly 80% were seen once. The source is a man between 18 and 35 years old with HIV. This specimen consisted of unsorted PBMCs, obtained 1.5 years after starting antiretroviral therapy.

The CDR3 reads CASSVGRGSGSFADTQYF. The CDR3 region has the DNA TGTGCCAGCAGCGTAGGTAGGGGTAGCGGGAGCTTTGCAGATACGCAGTATTTT. The V call is TRBV9, the J call TRBJ2-3; 9 bases align to TRBD2. V shed 0 bases and J 4 bases; nucleotides not matched to a gene: 12. The CDR3 covers 18 residues. From germline, CDR1 is SGDLS and CDR2 YYNGEE.